These 20 T cell receptor beta chains share one sample of origin, sequenced in a study of response to subunit inactivated influenza vaccine. From the RT-PCR reads, TCRdb called clonotypes with MiXCR, one entry per CDR3 protein. The table has about 540,000 distinct CDR3 sequences, approximately 20% seen once. The sample was also reused in another study, on T cells expressing NK-cell markers. Turning to that study: 5'RACE template switching with UMIs produced the TCR beta cDNA.

Sequencing was performed on CD4+ T cells sorted from PBMCs, taken about 11 days after vaccination. Receptors were obtained from a man in his forties or fifties who received an inactivated influenza vaccine.

The chain couples TRBV28 to TRBJ2-2; 8 positions agree with TRBD1. CDR1 is MDHEN, CDR2 SYDVKM, per germline. CDR3 size: 15 residues. Losses at the gene ends were 9 bases for V and 6 bases for J; bases not matched to a gene: 12. CDR3 loop: CASSEPGQASGELFF. DNA of the CDR3: TGTGCCAGTAGTGAGCCGGGACAGGCGTCCGGGGAGCTGTTTTTT.

This clonotype was observed a few times. The chain carries TRBV29-1 and TRBJ2-7, with 7 bases that match TRBD1. J gave up 0 bases and V 7 bases, and 6 bases lay outside the gene matches. CDR1 and CDR2 from the germline V gene are SQVTM and ANQGSEA. This CDR3 is built from 13 residues. The DNA for the CDR3 is TGCAGCGCTTCGACAGGGAGCTCCTACGAGCAGTACTTC. Protein sequence: CSASTGSSYEQYF.

This clonotype was seen repeatedly, ten times or more. The chain is built from TRBV12-3 or TRBV12-4 and TRBJ2-5, with D tentatively TRBD1 (7 bases). This CDR3 is 14 amino acids long. V was cut by 6 bases and J by 2 bases, with 13 bases left in between. CDR3 in DNA: TGTGCCAGCAGCTTATCAGGGGGGCAAGAGACCCAGTACTTC. Amino acids: CASSLSGGQETQYF.

Only a few counts were recorded for this clonotype. This chain uses TRBV25-1 with TRBJ1-5; no definite D call. The CDR3 loop spans 13 amino acids. Germline assignment: CDR1 MGHDK and CDR2 SYGVNS. V was pared by 10 bases and J by 7 bases, with 17 bases between. For the CDR3, the DNA is TGTGCCAACCTCCCCCAGGAGTGCCAGCCCCAGCATTTT. Its protein is CANLPQECQPQHF.

This clonotype was seen only a few times. The chain joins TRBV12-3 or TRBV12-4 to TRBJ1-1; 7 bases match TRBD1. The CDR3 extends over 11 amino acids. V gave up 5 bases and J gave up 8 bases; unmatched junction bases: 2. The CDR3 sequence: CASSKTGEAFF. CDR3 coding DNA: TGTGCCAGCAGTAAGACAGGGGAAGCTTTCTTT.

A few counts support this clonotype. J is TRBJ1-1 and V is TRBV3-1, with unresolved D. V gave up 1 base and J gave up 6 bases, with 12 bases separating them. Germline CDR1 is LGHDT and CDR2 is YNNKEL (reference sequence). The CDR3 has 14 residues. CDR3 nucleotides: TGTGCCAGCAGCCAAGCTGTTGTCGGTTCTGAAGCTTTCTTT. Residues: CASSQAVVGSEAFF.

The chain carries TRBV10-2 and TRBJ2-3; 13 bases are shared with TRBD2. Germline lookup yields CDR1 WSHSY and CDR2 SAAADI. The CDR3 covers 15 residues. V lost 8 bases and J lost 6; bases outside the gene matches: 8. The CDR3 region has the DNA TGCGCCAGCGCGACTACTAGCGGGAGGGCTGATACGCAGTATTTT. Amino acids: CASATTSGRADTQYF.

This sequence joins TRBV29-1 and TRBJ1-1, with D perhaps matching TRBD1 (5 bases). CDR1 is SQVTM and CDR2 is ANQGSEA in the germline V gene. V was shortened by 7 bases and J by 6 bases, with 21 bases between the two germline ends. This CDR3 contains 14 residues. This CDR3 reads CSAQGWARNSEAFF. Written as DNA, the CDR3 is TGCAGCGCCCAGGGTTGGGCCCGAAACTCTGAAGCTTTCTTT.

This clonotype showed up just a few times. The rearrangement uses TRBV28 and TRBJ1-3, with D possibly matching TRBD1 (5 bases). Trimming took off 2 bases at V and 4 bases at J, with 9 bases between the two ends. Per the germline V gene, CDR1 is MDHEN and CDR2 is SYDVKM. The CDR3 runs to 14 residues. The CDR3 sequence is CASSLGGDGNTIYF. The CDR3 DNA reads TGTGCCAGCAGTTTAGGAGGGGACGGAAACACCATATATTTT.

The V call is TRBV14, the J call TRBJ2-1, with D perhaps TRBD2 (7 bases). This CDR3 has 17 residues. Trimming pared 0 bases from V and 12 bases from J, leaving 24 bases between. Germline CDR1 and CDR2: SGHDN and FVKESK. CDR3 region: CASSQDPNREGTRGQFF. For the CDR3, the DNA is TGTGCCAGCAGCCAAGATCCTAACAGGGAGGGAACCCGAGGGCAGTTCTTC. The full variable domain, with the rest looked up from reference TRBV14 and TRBJ2-1, is EAGVTQFPSHSVIEKGQTVTLRCDPISGHDNLYWYRRVMGKEIKFLLHFVKESKQDESGMPNNRFLAERTGGTYSTLKVQPAELEDSGVYFCASSQDPNREGTRGQFFGPGTRLTVL.

This clonotype has only a few counts. The V and J genes are TRBV20-1 and TRBJ1-6; D is unresolved. Germline V gene lookup returns CDR1 DFQATT and CDR2 SNEGSKA (reference sequence). V lost 5 bases, J lost 7 bases, and 9 bases lay in between. The CDR3 extends over 12 amino acids. In DNA form, the CDR3 reads TGCAGTGCTCCTGGAGTCAATTCACCCCTCCACTTT. This codes for CSAPGVNSPLHF.

This clonotype was counted only a few times. The V call is TRBV6-2 or TRBV6-3, the J call TRBJ1-5; a weak D match, TRBD1 (5 bases). The CDR3 runs 14 residues. Germline CDR1 is MNHEY and CDR2 is SVGEGT. V was trimmed by 1 base and J by 7 bases, leaving 11 bases between them. The CDR3 nucleotides read TGTGCCAGCAGTTACTTGGTGGGGCGGCAGCCCCAGCATTTT. Protein: CASSYLVGRQPQHF.

The CDR3, as DNA: TGTGCCAGCAGCATTAGCGGGAGTAGCACAGATACGCAGTATTTT. It encodes CASSISGSSTDTQYF. The chain is built from TRBV7-2 and TRBJ2-3; 9 positions agree with TRBD2. This CDR3 is built from 15 residues. J was trimmed by 0 bases and V by 5 bases; bases with no gene match: 3. CDR1 SGHTA and CDR2 FQGNSA come from the germline V gene. The whole variable domain, remainder taken from reference TRBV7-2 and TRBJ2-3, is GAGVSQSPSNKVTEKGKDVELRCDPISGHTALYWYRQSLGQGLEFLIYFQGNSAPDKSGLPSDRFSAERTGGSVSTLTIQRTQQEDSAVYLCASSISGSSTDTQYFGPGTRLTVL.

CDR3 nucleotides: TGTGCCAGCAGCGTAGGGGCGGGAAGCTACAATGAGCAGTTCTTC. The encoded protein is CASSVGAGSYNEQFF. V usage is TRBV9 and J usage is TRBJ2-1, with a tentative D call TRBD2 (6 bases). Trimming took 0 bases from V and 3 from J, leaving 10 bases between them. Germline CDR1 SGDLS, CDR2 YYNGEE. There are 15 residues in the CDR3.

This clonotype was seen more than once but under ten times. The genes are TRBV5-1 and TRBJ1-2; 7 nucleotides agree with TRBD1. Unmatched junction bases numbered 13, after V lost 4 bases and J lost 7 bases. The germline V gene has CDR1 SGHRS and CDR2 YFSETQ. CDR3 length: 15 amino acids. In DNA form, the CDR3 reads TGCGCCAGCAGCGTATACCGGGACAGCGCCTTTGGCTACACCTTC. It encodes CASSVYRDSAFGYTF.

This sequence joins TRBV12-5 and TRBJ2-3; TRBD1 might be the D (5 bases). The CDR3 has 13 residues. CDR1 and CDR2 from the germline V gene are LGHNT and FRNRAP. V was cut by 1 base and J by 5 bases, with 7 bases left in between. Written as DNA, the CDR3 is TGTGCTAGTGGTTTGGGCAGGGAAGATACGCAGTATTTT. Translated: CASGLGREDTQYF.

The chain links TRBV10-3 to TRBJ1-5, with a weak D call TRBD1 (5 bases). V dropped 4 bases and J dropped 7 bases, with 14 bases sitting between them. The CDR3 consists of 14 residues. CDR1 is ENHRY, CDR2 SYGVKD, per germline. CDR3 region: CAISVEGREQPQHF. In DNA form, the CDR3 reads TGTGCCATCAGTGTAGAGGGGCGCGAACAGCCCCAGCATTTT.

This chain connects TRBV5-1 to TRBJ2-3; TRBD2 might be the D (5 bases). This CDR3 contains 16 residues. V shed 4 bases and J shed 1 base, with 16 bases lying between them. Germline V gene sequence: CDR1 SGHRS, CDR2 YFSETQ. The chain's CDR3 is CASSLQPRRGTDTQYF. CDR3 nucleotide sequence: TGCGCCAGCAGCCTACAACCCCGGCGGGGCACAGATACGCAGTATTTT.

This clonotype was counted many times. The J gene is TRBJ1-2, the V gene TRBV27, with 9 bases that match TRBD1. The CDR3 consists of 15 residues. The J segment lost 5 bases and the V segment lost 5 bases, leaving 9 bases of the junction unmatched. The V gene's germline CDR1 is MNHEY and CDR2 SMNVEV (reference sequence). CDR3 nucleotides: TGTGCCAGCAGTCCTGCGACAGGGGGATCGTATGGCTACACCTTC. Protein: CASSPATGGSYGYTF.

The chain's CDR3 is CAISEPGQSIYEQYF. The DNA of the CDR3 is TGTGCCATCAGTGAGCCTGGACAGAGCATCTACGAGCAGTACTTC. This sequence joins TRBV10-3 and TRBJ2-7; weak D call: TRBD1 (6 bases). CDR1 is ENHRY and CDR2 is SYGVKD in the germline V gene. The CDR3 has 15 amino acids. Trimming removed 2 bases at V and 3 bases at J, with 14 bases between.